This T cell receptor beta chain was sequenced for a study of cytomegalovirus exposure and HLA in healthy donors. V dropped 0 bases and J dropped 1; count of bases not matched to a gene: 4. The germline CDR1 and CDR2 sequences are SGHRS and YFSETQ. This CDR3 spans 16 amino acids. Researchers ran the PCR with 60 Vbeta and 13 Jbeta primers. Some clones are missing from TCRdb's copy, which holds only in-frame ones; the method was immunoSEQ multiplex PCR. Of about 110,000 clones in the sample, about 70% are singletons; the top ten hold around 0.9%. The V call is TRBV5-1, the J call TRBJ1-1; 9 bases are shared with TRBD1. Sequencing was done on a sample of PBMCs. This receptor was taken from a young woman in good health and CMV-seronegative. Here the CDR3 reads CASSLGTGVGNTEAFF. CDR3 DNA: TGCGCCAGCAGCTTGGGGACAGGGGTGGGGAACACTGAAGCTTTCTTT.